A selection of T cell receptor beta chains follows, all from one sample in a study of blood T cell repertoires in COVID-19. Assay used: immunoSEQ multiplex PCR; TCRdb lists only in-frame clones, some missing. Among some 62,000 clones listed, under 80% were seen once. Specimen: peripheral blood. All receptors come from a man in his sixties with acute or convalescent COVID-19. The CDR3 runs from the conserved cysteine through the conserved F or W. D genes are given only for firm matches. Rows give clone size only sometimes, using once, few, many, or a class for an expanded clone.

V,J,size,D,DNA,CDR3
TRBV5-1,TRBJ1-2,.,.,TGCGCCAGCAGTTTCGGGGGTGAGGGCTATGGCTACACCTTC,CASSFGGEGYGYTF
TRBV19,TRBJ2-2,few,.,TGTGCCAGTGCGGGTTTTGGGGCCGGGGAGCTGTTTTTT,CASAGFGAGELFF
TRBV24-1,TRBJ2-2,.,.,TGTGCCACCAGTGACCTGACAGGAACCACGGGGACCGGGGAGCTGTTTTTT,CATSDLTGTTGTGELFF
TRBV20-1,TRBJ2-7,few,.,TGCAGTGCTAGTCTGGGAGGCTACGAGCAGTACTTC,CSASLGGYEQYF
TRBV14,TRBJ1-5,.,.,TGTGCCAGCAGCCTCCGGACGGTCCGAGCGGATCAGCCCCAGCATTTT,CASSLRTVRADQPQHF
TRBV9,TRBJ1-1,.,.,TGTGCCAGCAGCGTGGCGGGGGGCGCGGATTGGACTGAAGCTTTCTTT,CASSVAGGADWTEAFF
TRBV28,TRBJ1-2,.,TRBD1,TGTGCCAGCAGTCTAGAGGGACAGCTTAACTATGGCTACACCTTC,CASSLEGQLNYGYTF
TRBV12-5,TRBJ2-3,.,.,TGTGCTAGTGGTTTGGGGGCGTCTCAAAGGGGAGATACGCAGTATTTT,CASGLGASQRGDTQYF
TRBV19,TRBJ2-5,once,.,TGTGCCAGTAGTATCCTTGGGCAAACGAAGCAAGAGACCCAGTACTTC,CASSILGQTKQETQYF
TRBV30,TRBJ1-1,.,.,TGTGCCTTTGGCTCGAACACTGAAGCTTTCTTT,CAFGSNTEAFF
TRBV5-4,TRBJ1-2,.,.,TGTGCCAGCAGCTTGGGCATGCGGACAGTTCCTAACTATGGCTACACCTTC,CASSLGMRTVPNYGYTF
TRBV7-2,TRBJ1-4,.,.,TGTGCCAGCAGCCAAGGGGTTAATGAAAAACTGTTTTTT,CASSQGVNEKLFF
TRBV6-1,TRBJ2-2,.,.,TGTGCCAGCAGTGAACTGGCCCACACCGGGGAGCTGTTTTTT,CASSELAHTGELFF
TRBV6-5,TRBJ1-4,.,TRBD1,TGTGCCAGCAGTCAGACAGGGGCAGCGGAAAAACTGTTTTTT,CASSQTGAAEKLFF
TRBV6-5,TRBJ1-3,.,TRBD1,TGTGCCAGCAAGGGACAGGCCGGACTTGGCTACACCATATATTTT,CASKGQAGLGYTIYF
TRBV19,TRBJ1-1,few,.,TGTGCCAGTGCCTTTTCTGAGGCTGAAGCTTTCTTT,CASAFSEAEAFF
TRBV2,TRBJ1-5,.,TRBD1,TGTGCCACCTCACGGACAGGCGACAATCAGCCCCAGCATTTT,CATSRTGDNQPQHF
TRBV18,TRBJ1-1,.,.,TGTGCCAGCTCACCACGTCAGGGGCCGCAGACTGAAGCTTTCTTT,CASSPRQGPQTEAFF
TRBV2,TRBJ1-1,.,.,TGTGCTATAAACGGGGGGCTGAACACTGAAGCTTTCTTT,CAINGGLNTEAFF
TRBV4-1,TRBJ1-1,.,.,TGCGCCAGCAGCCCTTCCTCGAGCAGGGGCACTGAAGCTTTCTTT,CASSPSSSRGTEAFF
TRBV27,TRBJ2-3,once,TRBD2,TGTGCCAGCAGGGAGGTGGGACTAGCGACAGATACGCAGTATTTT,CASREVGLATDTQYF
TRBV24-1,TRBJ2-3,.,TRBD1,TGTGCCACCAGTGATTTGCGGACAGGTTCGGCAGATACGCAGTATTTT,CATSDLRTGSADTQYF
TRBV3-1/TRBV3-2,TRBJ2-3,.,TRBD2,TGTGCCAGCAGCCGACGACTAGCGGGAGGTTCAGATACGCAGTATTTT,CASSRRLAGGSDTQYF
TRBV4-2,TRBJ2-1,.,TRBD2,TGTGCCAGCAGCCAAGCCACTAGCGGATTCTACAATGAGCAGTTCTTC,CASSQATSGFYNEQFF
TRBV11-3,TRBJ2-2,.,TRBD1,TGTGCCAGCAGCTTGAGTTTGTGGGACAGGGGAAACACCGGGGAGCTGTTTTTT,CASSLSLWDRGNTGELFF
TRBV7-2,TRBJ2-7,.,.,TGTGCCAGCAGCTACGACAGAAACTCCTACGAGCAGTACTTC,CASSYDRNSYEQYF
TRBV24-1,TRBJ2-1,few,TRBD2,TGTGCCACCAGTGATTCTAGCGGGAGGGCCCCGGATGAGCAGTTCTTC,CATSDSSGRAPDEQFF
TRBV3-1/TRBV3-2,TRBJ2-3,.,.,TGTGCCAGCAGCCCGGTGCGGACAGATACGCAGTATTTT,CASSPVRTDTQYF
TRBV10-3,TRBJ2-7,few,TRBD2,TGTGCCACGGGACTAGCGGGATCCGAGCAGTACTTC,CATGLAGSEQYF
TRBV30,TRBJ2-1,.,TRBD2,TGTGCCTGGAGTGTAGCCGGGACTAGCCTTTACAATGAGCAGTTCTTC,CAWSVAGTSLYNEQFF
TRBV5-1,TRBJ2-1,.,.,TGCGCCAGCAGCTTGGGACTCAACCCCCCCAATGAGCAGTTCTTC,CASSLGLNPPNEQFF
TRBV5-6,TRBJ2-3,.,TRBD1,TGTGCCAGCAGCTTGGGCAGACAGGGTTTTGGAGATACGCAGTATTTT,CASSLGRQGFGDTQYF
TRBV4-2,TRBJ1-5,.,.,TGTGCCAGCAGCCAAGATTTACAGGGTGGCCGTCAGCCCCAGCATTTT,CASSQDLQGGRQPQHF
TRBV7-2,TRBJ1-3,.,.,TGTGCCAGCAGTTCGCCAGGGGAAGGAAACACCATATATTTT,CASSSPGEGNTIYF
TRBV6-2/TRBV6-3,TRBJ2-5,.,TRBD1,TGTGCCAGCAGTAGGGGACAGGGACCCGCGGGGACCCAGTACTTC,CASSRGQGPAGTQYF
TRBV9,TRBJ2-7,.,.,TGTGCCAGCAGCGTAGGGGTAGCGGACTCCTACGAGCAGTACTTC,CASSVGVADSYEQYF
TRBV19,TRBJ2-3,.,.,TGTGCCAGTAGGACCGCGCACGGAGGAGATACGCAGTATTTT,CASRTAHGGDTQYF
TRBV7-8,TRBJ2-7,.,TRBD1,TGTGCCAGCAGCTTCCGGGACAGCCCCTACGAGCAGTACTTC,CASSFRDSPYEQYF
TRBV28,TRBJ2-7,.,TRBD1,TGTGCCAGCACCGCGGACAGGGGCGAGCAGTACTTC,CASTADRGEQYF
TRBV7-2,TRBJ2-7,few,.,TGTGCCAGCAGCTCACTAGCTCCAGGGCAGTACTTC,CASSSLAPGQYF
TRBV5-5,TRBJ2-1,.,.,TGTGCCAGCAGCCCAATCACAGGGTTCAATGAGCAGTTCTTC,CASSPITGFNEQFF
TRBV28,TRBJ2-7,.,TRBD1,TGTGCCAGCTCTACCGCCCCGGGACAGGGTAGGAACGAGCAGTACTTC,CASSTAPGQGRNEQYF
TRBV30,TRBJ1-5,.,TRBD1,TGTGCCTGGAGTTCGACAGGGGGAGGTCAGCCCCAGCATTTT,CAWSSTGGGQPQHF
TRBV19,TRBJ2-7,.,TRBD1,TGTGCCAGTAGTATAGGGGGACAGGGTACCTACGAGCAGTACTTC,CASSIGGQGTYEQYF
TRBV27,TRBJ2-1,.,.,TGTGCCAGCAGTCCCTTTAGCGGAGGCTCCTACAATGAGCAGTTCTTC,CASSPFSGGSYNEQFF
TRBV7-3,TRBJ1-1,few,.,TGTGCCAGCAGCTTAATCCCGGGGACTGAAGCTTTCTTT,CASSLIPGTEAFF
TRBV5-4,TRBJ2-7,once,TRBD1,TGTGCCAGCAGCCAGAAGGGGGCGAAGGACTACGAGCAGTACTTC,CASSQKGAKDYEQYF
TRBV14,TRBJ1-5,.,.,TGTGCCAGCAGCCAAGATCTTTATCAGCCCCAGCATTTT,CASSQDLYQPQHF
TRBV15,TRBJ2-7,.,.,TGTGCCACCAGCAGATCCGGACTTTACGAGCAGTACTTC,CATSRSGLYEQYF
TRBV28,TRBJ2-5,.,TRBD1,TGTGCCAGCAGTCCAAACGGACAGGGGGTGGATTTAGGAGAGACCCAGTACTTC,CASSPNGQGVDLGETQYF